These T cell receptor beta chains were read from a single sample in a study of blood T cell repertoires in COVID-19. Assay used: immunoSEQ multiplex PCR; TCRdb lists only in-frame clones, some missing. The table lists under 500,000 clones, about 85% of them singletons. Sample: PBMCs or T cells enriched from blood (not recorded which). Receptors originate from a woman aged 18-29 years with acute COVID-19. Both conserved end residues are part of each CDR3.

>TRBV6-1|TRBJ2-7
CASSDGTGQYEQYF
>TRBV10-3|TRBJ2-1
CAISEFRGSYNEQFF
>TRBV5-4|TRBJ2-5
CASSLTGNQETQYF
>TRBV2|TRBJ1-1
CASSESKGAFF
>TRBV4-1|TRBJ1-2
CASSQAGQGGGYTF
>TRBV9|TRBJ2-3
CASSVEYGNTQYF
>TRBV3-1/TRBV3-2|TRBJ2-2
CASSAQGAQSGELFF
>TRBV19|TRBJ1-2
CASRTRSSNYGYTF
>TRBV7-9|TRBJ2-1
CASSLAPLHRSGSYNEQFF
>TRBV9|TRBJ2-2
CASSNEINTGELFF
>TRBV6-5|TRBJ1-5
CASSNQLRSNQPQHF
>TRBV20-1|TRBJ2-1
CSASWREIFYNEQFF
>TRBV6-5|TRBJ1-1
CATWGYAEAFF
>TRBV20-1|TRBJ2-1
CSASGWLADNEQFF
>TRBV11-2|TRBJ1-4
CASSPHRATNEKLFF
>TRBV3-1/TRBV3-2|TRBJ2-7
CASSQTSGRAHEQYF
>TRBV3-1/TRBV3-2|TRBJ2-5
CASSQSPGLSVTQYF
>TRBV30|TRBJ1-5
CAWSAPEAVGQPQHF
>TRBV28|TRBJ2-5
CASSTRAGSGTRETQYF
>TRBV29-1|TRBJ1-2
CSVQTGGNYGYTF
>TRBV5-1|TRBJ1-2
CASSPTGASNYGYTF
>TRBV9|TRBJ1-3
CASSGPGGSSGNTIYF
>TRBV28|TRBJ1-1
CASRRVEAFF
>TRBV5-1|TRBJ1-3
CASRGASGNTIYF
>TRBV7-9|TRBJ1-5
CASSLGTGGDQPQHF
>TRBV27|TRBJ1-6
CASSLSGTSYPNSPLHF
>TRBV19|TRBJ2-5
CASKHRQGAGDETQYF
>TRBV9|TRBJ2-7
CASSAARGGEQYF
>TRBV3-1/TRBV3-2|TRBJ1-2
CASSQAQGSFNYGYTF
>TRBV6-5|TRBJ2-3
CASLAGGTDTQYF
>TRBV20-1|TRBJ2-3
CSASSQAGTQYF
>TRBV2|TRBJ2-1
CASNSGGGGYNEQFF
>TRBV28|TRBJ2-5
CASSLRRAGEETQYF
>TRBV9|TRBJ1-4
CASSVEAGFAEKLFF
>TRBV5-1|TRBJ1-2
CASSTDRGYGYTF
>TRBV19|TRBJ2-7
CASSPRISYEQYF
>TRBV9|TRBJ1-4
CASSPSKGQGALNEKLFF
>TRBV29-1|TRBJ1-1
CSAVLVNTEAFF
>TRBV3-1/TRBV3-2|TRBJ1-2
CASSQGFGGSNYGYTF
>TRBV6-2/TRBV6-3|TRBJ1-3
CASRYRLREDGNTIYF
>TRBV6-5|TRBJ1-6
CASSYSRRDNSPLHF
>TRBV3-1/TRBV3-2|TRBJ2-7
CASSLRGYEQYF
>TRBV5-4|TRBJ2-2
CASSLAQGTNTGELFF
>TRBV24-1|TRBJ2-1
CATSDERKPNNEQFF
>TRBV18|TRBJ2-3
CASSRLTRGDTQYF
>TRBV21-1|TRBJ2-7
CASSKERDRVIYEQYF
>TRBV6-5|TRBJ1-2
CASSWDRGRGYTF
>TRBV10-3|TRBJ2-3
CAISEVLAGATQYF
>TRBV12-3/TRBV12-4|TRBJ2-1
CASSRRDLGEQFF
>TRBV19|TRBJ2-3
CASSLQAGGPGDTQYF
>TRBV2|TRBJ1-5
CASSGDRVNQPQHF